This record looks at one TCR beta chain sequence and its context. Its cognate antigen is unknown. This record belongs to a study of CD8+ T cells in alopecia areata. Study findings and constraints: Numerous expanded lesional clones remained in scalp and blood during tofacitinib. In lesional scalp, particularly from alopecia totalis/universalis, clonality was higher than in normal scalp.

This CDR3 spans 12 amino acids. Germline-derived CDR1 and CDR2 are SQVTM and ANQGSEA. V was trimmed by 3 bases and J by 3 bases, leaving 7 bases between them. Treatment given: oral pan-JAK inhibitor, 5-10 mg twice daily. RNA extraction was followed by reverse transcription into cDNA, which acted as the sequencing template. The protocol was immunoSEQ multiplex PCR, while the TCRdb copy is restricted to in-frame clones and leaves out a portion. Among 95,000 to 110,000 clones listed, roughly 84% were seen once. This receptor was identified in a human donor with alopecia areata. The material was CD8+ T cells sorted from blood, obtained at week 24, from a patient treated with tofacitinib. The rearrangement uses TRBV29-1 and TRBJ2-3; tentative D call: TRBD2 (5 bases). CDR3 DNA: TGCAGCGTTGAGTTAGCGACAGATACGCAGTATTTT. Protein: CSVELATDTQYF.